This T cell receptor (beta chain) stems from a study of cytomegalovirus exposure and HLA in healthy donors. Findings of the study overall: Rarity held for most TCR sequences, but there were some public TCRs that occurred in many donors.

In the PCR, 60 Vbeta and 13 Jbeta primers were used. In the study's own analysis: Unique TCR beta chains totaled some 78 million in a later count, with approximately 11 million of them shared. Profiled with immunoSEQ multiplex PCR; TCRdb holds only in-frame clones, not every one. Clone size and V and J calls were adopted from that table, with D and trimming inferred from the DNA. This table has around 130,000 clones, about three quarters appearing once. CDR1 and CDR2 (germline): SGHRS, YFSETQ. The ends were cut back, 0 bases at V and 8 bases at J, with 8 bases in the middle. The CDR3 is 12 amino acids. Points on this clone: The antigen remains unidentified.

V is TRBV5-1 and J is TRBJ1-2; D not certain. Sequencing used PBMCs. The sequence came from a woman aged 25 to 39 in good health and CMV-seronegative. CDR3 in amino acids: CASSLDAEGYTF. Here the CDR3 DNA reads TGCGCCAGCAGCTTGGACGCGGAGGGCTACACCTTC.